The 25 T cell receptor beta chains reported below all come from one sample, sequenced in a study of shared clonotypes between healthy human individuals. Sequencing used immunoSEQ multiplex PCR; TCRdb keeps in-frame clones, though not all of them. The table has some 2,500,000 clones, about 90% seen once; the top ten hold about 0.36%. The sequenced sample was naive CD4+ T cells from PBMCs. Subset given: CD45RA+ positively selected. The receptor source for this set is a man younger than 35 in good health. Some clones in this sample may be carry-over from other donors' samples.

This chain uses TRBV7-9 with TRBJ1-2; D is possibly TRBD1 (6 bases). The CDR3 consists of 17 residues. Germline lookup yields CDR1 SEHNR and CDR2 FQNEAQ (reference sequence). Trimming shortened V by 5 bases and J by 4 bases, and 23 bases separated the two germline ends. The CDR3 DNA sequence: TGTGCCAGCAGCCCGCTCTTTGGGCAGGGGAAGGCCTATGGCTACACCTTC. Protein: CASSPLFGQGKAYGYTF.

The chain couples TRBV7-3 to TRBJ2-5; D uncertain. CDR1 and CDR2 from the germline V gene are SGHTA and FQGTGA. The CDR3 runs to 14 residues. Trimming took off 3 bases at V and 4 bases at J, with 12 bases between the two ends. CDR3 coding DNA: TGTGCCAGCAGCTTTGGGCGTGGTCGAGAGACCCAGTACTTC. The encoded protein is CASSFGRGRETQYF.

This chain connects TRBV7-2 to TRBJ2-2; a weak D match, TRBD2 (5 bases). The CDR3 runs 16 residues. The V end lost 5 bases, the J end lost 4 bases, and 17 bases lay between the germline ends. The germline V gene has CDR1 SGHTA and CDR2 FQGNSA. The CDR3 is CASSRSAARTTGELFF. Written as DNA, the CDR3 is TGTGCCAGCAGCCGCTCAGCGGCAAGAACCACCGGGGAGCTGTTTTTT.

The CDR3 DNA sequence: TGCAGCGTTGAAGACAGATCCGGAAACACCATATATTTT. Protein sequence: CSVEDRSGNTIYF. The chain is built from TRBV29-1 and TRBJ1-3; D is unclear. CDR1 and CDR2 (germline): SQVTM, ANQGSEA. CDR3 length equals 13 residues. Trimming shortened V by 0 bases and J by 4 bases, and 7 bases separated the two germline ends. The full variable domain, in which reference TRBV29-1 and TRBJ1-3 provide the parts outside the CDR3, is SAVISQKPSRDICQRGTSLTIQCQVDSQVTMMFWYRQQPGQSLTLIATANQGSEATYESGFVIDKFPISRPNLTFSTLTVSNMSPEDSSIYLCSVEDRSGNTIYFGEGSWLTVV.

The chain uses TRBV7-9 and TRBJ1-1; D is perhaps TRBD1 (5 bases). Trimming stripped 2 bases from V and 0 bases from J, with 10 bases between. CDR3 length: 15 amino acids. The germline V gene encodes CDR1 SEHNR and CDR2 FQNEAQ (reference sequence). CDR3 sequence: CASSLRRAVNTEAFF. The DNA of the CDR3 is TGTGCCAGCAGCTTACGCAGGGCCGTGAACACTGAAGCTTTCTTT.

V and J are TRBV10-3 and TRBJ2-3, with 15 bases fitting TRBD2. CDR3 size: 17 residues. The V gene end was trimmed by 6 bases and the J gene end by 4 bases; junction bases not matched to a gene: 8. The germline CDR1 and CDR2 sequences are ENHRY and SYGVKD. The CDR3 sequence is CAIRPGTSGRFADTQYF. DNA for the CDR3: TGTGCCATCAGACCCGGGACTAGCGGGAGGTTCGCAGATACGCAGTATTTT.

The V and J genes are TRBV7-2 and TRBJ2-7; 10 bases fit TRBD1. Germline V gene sequence: CDR1 SGHTA, CDR2 FQGNSA. The CDR3 is 16 residues long. After removal of 2 bases from V and 3 bases from J, the junction contained 7 bases not matched to a gene. For the CDR3, the DNA is TGTGCCAGCAGCTTAAACAGACAGGGGGCCATCTACGAGCAGTACTTC. Translating gives CASSLNRQGAIYEQYF.

V and J are TRBV4-2 and TRBJ1-5; perhaps TRBD1 as D (6 bases). The germline V gene encodes CDR1 LGHNA and CDR2 YNFKEQ. Trimming left V 4 bases short and J 6 bases short, with 16 bases between. The CDR3 runs 15 residues. The CDR3 is CASSLLSQGSQPQHF. As DNA, the CDR3 is TGTGCCAGCAGCCTTCTCTCCCAGGGGAGTCAGCCCCAGCATTTT.

This chain connects TRBV27 to TRBJ2-7, with D possibly being TRBD1 (6 bases). The CDR3 consists of 14 residues. Trimming stripped 7 bases from V and 6 bases from J, with 19 bases between. Germline values: CDR1 MNHEY, CDR2 SMNVEV (reference sequence). The CDR3: CASTFRGRLGEQYF. The CDR3 DNA reads TGTGCCAGCACCTTCAGGGGAAGGCTCGGCGAGCAGTACTTC.

The chain recombines TRBV11-2 with TRBJ2-5; possibly TRBD2 for D (6 bases). V lost 1 base to trimming and J lost 5 bases, with 14 bases between them. The CDR3 loop spans 15 amino acids. CDR1 and CDR2 (germline): SGHAT, FQNNGV. CDR3 coding DNA: TGTGCCAGCAGCTTAGTACCCGGGAGCGGTGAGACCCAGTACTTC. It specifies CASSLVPGSGETQYF.

The chain couples TRBV6-5 to TRBJ1-2, with D unclear. The CDR3 has 15 residues. Germline V CDR1 and CDR2: MNHEY, SVGAGI. V was pared by 2 bases and J by 7 bases, with 17 bases between. The CDR3 DNA is TGTGCCAGCAGTTACCAAGCTTACGGTGTTTTTGGCTACACCTTC. Its translation is CASSYQAYGVFGYTF.

This CDR3 is CASGHWSSYEQYF. In DNA form, the CDR3 reads TGTGCCAGCGGACACTGGAGCTCCTACGAGCAGTACTTC. The rearrangement uses TRBV25-1 and TRBJ2-7, with D possibly TRBD1 on 5 matching bases. V was clipped by 8 bases and J by 0 bases, with 11 bases between them. Germline loops: CDR1 MGHDK, CDR2 SYGVNS. This CDR3 spans 13 amino acids.

The V call is TRBV5-1, the J call TRBJ2-3; 13 bases match TRBD2. The germline V gene has CDR1 SGHRS and CDR2 YFSETQ. V lost 4 bases to trimming and J lost 2 bases; unmatched junction nucleotides: 7. This CDR3 spans 17 amino acids. Here the CDR3 reads CASSVGTSGTNTDTQYF. DNA of the CDR3: TGCGCCAGCAGCGTCGGGACTAGCGGGACGAACACAGATACGCAGTATTTT. Full variable domain (remainder filled in from reference TRBV5-1 and TRBJ2-3): KAGVTQTPRYLIKTRGQQVTLSCSPISGHRSVSWYQQTPGQGLQFLFEYFSETQRNKGNFPGRFSGRQFSNSRSEMNVSTLELGDSALYLCASSVGTSGTNTDTQYFGPGTRLTVL.

This rearrangement joins TRBV5-1 to TRBJ2-2; 8 bases fit TRBD2. The V gene's germline CDR1 is SGHRS and CDR2 YFSETQ. V lost 4 bases and J lost 7; bases outside the gene matches: 12. This CDR3 has 16 residues. The CDR3 nucleotides read TGCGCCAGCAGCCGGGGACTAGGACGAGGTCTCGGGGAGCTGTTTTTT. Translating gives CASSRGLGRGLGELFF.

This clone was counted only a few times. V usage is TRBV28 and J usage is TRBJ2-7; possible D gene TRBD1, 5 bases. CDR1 MDHEN and CDR2 SYDVKM come from the germline V gene. V lost 6 bases and J 12 bases, leaving 21 bases between the germline ends. CDR3 length equals 13 residues. The CDR3 sequence is CASSRPPQGLPYF. As DNA, the CDR3 is TGTGCCAGCAGCCGCCCCCCTCAGGGATTGCCGTACTTC.

The chain has TRBV7-2 and TRBJ2-5; TRBD1 aligns across 7 bases. Germline V gene lookup returns CDR1 SGHTA and CDR2 FQGNSA. The CDR3 runs 15 residues. Losses at the gene ends were 2 bases for V and 9 bases for J; bases not matched to a gene: 12. The CDR3 nucleotides are TGTGCCAGCAGCTTACTAGACAGAGGGCAGGGGGCCCAGTACTTC. As protein: CASSLLDRGQGAQYF.

The chain couples TRBV27 to TRBJ1-5; no clear D gene. V shed 4 bases and J shed 4 bases, with 5 bases lying between them. The CDR3 has 12 residues. The germline V gene encodes CDR1 MNHEY and CDR2 SMNVEV (reference sequence). The CDR3 protein is CASSSLNQPQHF. CDR3 nucleotides: TGTGCCAGCAGTTCCTTAAATCAGCCCCAGCATTTT.

On this clone: The same CDR3 is also encoded by other DNA sequences in this sample. The chain joins TRBV28 to TRBJ1-5; unclear D gene. CDR1 and CDR2 from the germline V gene are MDHEN and SYDVKM. V was trimmed by 5 bases and J by 0 bases, leaving 5 bases between them. The CDR3 has 13 residues. This CDR3 reads CASSRDSNQPQHF. The CDR3 nucleotides read TGTGCCAGCAGTCGGGATAGCAATCAGCCCCAGCATTTT.

The rearrangement uses TRBV15 and TRBJ2-2; the D is unclear. The CDR3 spans 16 residues. The V gene lost 1 base and the J gene lost 0 bases, with 9 bases spanning the gap. The germline CDR1 and CDR2 sequences are LNHNV and YYDKDF (reference sequence). CDR3: CATSRGRLSNTGELFF. CDR3 in DNA: TGTGCCACCAGCAGAGGAAGACTTTCGAACACCGGGGAGCTGTTTTTT.

V is TRBV7-8 and J is TRBJ2-7, with D unclear. Per the germline V gene, CDR1 is SGHVS and CDR2 is FQNEAQ. The CDR3 sequence is 12 residues long. V was clipped by 3 bases and J by 6 bases, with 9 bases between them. The CDR3 DNA reads as TGTGCCAGCAGCTTTGTAGGCACCGAGCAGTACTTC. It encodes CASSFVGTEQYF.

The chain recombines TRBV30 with TRBJ1-6; D remains unclear. Germline V gene lookup returns CDR1 GTSNPN and CDR2 SVGIG (reference sequence). V was pared by 5 bases and J by 9 bases, with 14 bases between. The CDR3 is 13 residues long. DNA for the CDR3: TGTGCCTGGTCAGGAATTCGGGGTTCACCCCTCCACTTT. It specifies CAWSGIRGSPLHF.

V usage is TRBV5-1 and J usage is TRBJ2-3, with D hard to call. The V end was cut by 0 bases, the J end by 0 bases, with 11 bases between. This CDR3 comprises 16 residues. Germline V gene sequence: CDR1 SGHRS, CDR2 YFSETQ. In DNA form, the CDR3 reads TGCGCCAGCAGCTTGGCCCGGCAGACTAGCACAGATACGCAGTATTTT. Encoded protein: CASSLARQTSTDTQYF.

This rearrangement joins TRBV27 to TRBJ2-5; D may match TRBD1 or TRBD2 (6 bases each). CDR1 and CDR2 (germline): MNHEY, SMNVEV (reference sequence). V lost 3 bases to trimming and J lost 5 bases, with 16 bases between them. CDR3 size: 15 residues. Here the CDR3 reads CASSFERKGGETQYF. The CDR3 nucleotides are TGTGCCAGCAGTTTCGAGCGAAAAGGGGGGGAGACCCAGTACTTC.

This chain links TRBV4-3 with TRBJ1-1; D may be TRBD1 (5 bases). The ends were cut back, 4 bases at V and 0 bases at J, with 12 bases in the middle. The germline V gene encodes CDR1 LGHNA and CDR2 YSLEER. There are 15 residues in the CDR3. CDR3 DNA: TGCGCCAGCAGCCGCGGGGGTAATTTGAACACTGAAGCTTTCTTT. Residues: CASSRGGNLNTEAFF.

CDR3 protein: CATSRSPVALQETQYF. The DNA of the CDR3 is TGTGCCACCAGCAGGTCCCCGGTGGCACTCCAAGAGACCCAGTACTTC. The chain recombines TRBV15 with TRBJ2-5; no firm D call. CDR3 length: 16 amino acids. From germline, CDR1 is LNHNV and CDR2 YYDKDF (reference sequence). Between the trimmed V and J ends, which lost 3 bases and 1 base, there was a span of 15 bases.